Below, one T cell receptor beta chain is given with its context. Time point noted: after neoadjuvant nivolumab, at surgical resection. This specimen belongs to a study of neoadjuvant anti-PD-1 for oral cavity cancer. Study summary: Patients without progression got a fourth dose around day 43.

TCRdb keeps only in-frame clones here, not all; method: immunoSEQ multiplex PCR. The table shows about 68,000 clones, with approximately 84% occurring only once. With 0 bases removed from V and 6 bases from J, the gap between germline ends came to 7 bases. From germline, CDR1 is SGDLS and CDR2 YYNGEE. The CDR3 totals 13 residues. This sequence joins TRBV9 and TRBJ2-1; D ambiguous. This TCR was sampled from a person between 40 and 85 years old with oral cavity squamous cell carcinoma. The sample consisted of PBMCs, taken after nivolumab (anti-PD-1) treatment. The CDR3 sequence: CASSVGQLNEQFF. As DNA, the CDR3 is TGTGCCAGCAGCGTAGGGCAGCTCAATGAGCAGTTCTTC.